The rows below give T cell receptor beta chains drawn from one sample of a study of cytomegalovirus exposure and HLA in healthy donors. The repertoire was sequenced with immunoSEQ multiplex PCR; TCRdb's copy has only in-frame clones and lacks some. The sample contains about 150,000 clones, 84% of which appear only once. The specimen was PBMCs. These receptors originate from a man younger than 30 in good health and CMV-seronegative. Each CDR3 is given with its conserved first and last residue. A D gene is named only where the DNA matches it firmly. Size tells how often a clone was seen (once, few, many) or the class of an expanded clone, and some rows leave it out.

>TRBJ2-4|TRBV28|-|few
CASRTGAKNIQYF
TGTGCCAGCAGAACAGGGGCCAAAAACATTCAGTACTTC
>TRBJ2-1|TRBV13|TRBD2|-
CASSNRLAGGSEQFF
TGTGCCAGCAGCAACAGACTAGCGGGGGGTAGTGAGCAGTTCTTC
>TRBJ1-2|TRBV7-9|-|-
CASSFDSLYGYTF
TGTGCCAGCAGCTTCGACAGCCTTTATGGCTACACCTTC
>TRBJ1-1|TRBV29-1|-|few
CSVVREDTEAFF
TGCAGCGTTGTTAGGGAGGACACTGAAGCTTTCTTT
>TRBJ1-4|TRBV6-1|-|-
CANSDLQFQNEKLFF
TGTGCCAACAGCGACTTGCAATTCCAAAATGAAAAACTGTTTTTT
>TRBJ2-1|TRBV7-8|TRBD2|-
CASSSSGRSYNEQFF
TGTGCCAGCAGCTCTAGCGGGAGAAGCTACAATGAGCAGTTCTTC
>TRBJ2-6|TRBV19|-|-
CASSEGEQTIISGANVLTF
TGTGCCAGTAGCGAGGGGGAACAGACTATCATCTCTGGGGCCAACGTCCTGACTTTC
>TRBJ2-7|TRBV18|-|-
CASSPRAGPRYEQYF
TGTGCCAGCTCACCAAGGGCGGGACCCCGCTACGAGCAGTACTTC
>TRBJ2-7|TRBV28|-|-
CASSPPPLAEQYF
TGTGCCAGCAGCCCGCCCCCTTTGGCCGAGCAGTACTTC
>TRBJ2-1|TRBV27|-|-
CASSLRGAGPYNEQFF
TGTGCCAGCAGTTTGCGTGGGGCTGGCCCCTACAATGAGCAGTTCTTC
>TRBJ2-3|TRBV29-1|TRBD2|-
CSVHLAGDVTDTQYF
TGCAGCGTTCACCTAGCGGGAGACGTCACAGATACGCAGTATTTT
>TRBJ2-3|TRBV19|-|once
CASSNTRTSTDTQYF
TGTGCCAGTAGTAACACTAGGACTAGCACAGATACGCAGTATTTT
>TRBJ2-1|TRBV9|TRBD2|-
CASSFSGRNYNEQFF
TGTGCCAGCAGCTTTAGCGGGAGGAACTACAATGAGCAGTTCTTC
>TRBJ2-2|TRBV5-1|-|-
CASSLISGFGELFF
TGCGCCAGCAGCTTGATATCAGGGTTCGGGGAGCTGTTTTTT
>TRBJ1-5|TRBV28|-|few
CASSRAAGAMSNQPQHF
TGTGCCAGCAGCCGGGCGGCAGGGGCTATGAGCAATCAGCCCCAGCATTTT
>TRBJ2-1|TRBV5-4|TRBD2|-
CASSLEREGLGEQFF
TGTGCCAGCAGCTTGGAGCGGGAGGGCCTCGGTGAGCAGTTCTTC
>TRBJ2-7|TRBV9|TRBD1|-
CASSGGQGNEQYF
TGTGCCAGCAGCGGCGGACAGGGTAACGAGCAGTACTTC
>TRBJ1-3|TRBV9|-|-
CASSPAAANTIYF
TGTGCCAGCAGCCCCGCGGCGGCCAACACCATATATTTT
>TRBJ2-5|TRBV9|-|once
CASSRDTAQETQYF
TGTGCCAGCAGCCGCGACACGGCCCAAGAGACCCAGTACTTC
>TRBJ2-1|TRBV5-1|TRBD2|-
CASSWGLAGGGSYNEQFF
TGCGCCAGCAGCTGGGGACTAGCGGGAGGGGGATCCTACAATGAGCAGTTCTTC
>TRBJ2-7|TRBV5-4|-|once
CASSSRTSGAYEQYF
TGTGCCAGCAGCTCTAGGACAAGTGGGGCCTACGAGCAGTACTTC
>TRBJ2-1|TRBV9|-|-
CASSVENGLTGSYNEQFF
TGTGCCAGCAGCGTAGAGAATGGGTTAACGGGGTCCTACAATGAGCAGTTCTTC
>TRBJ1-2|TRBV19|-|-
CASSIGVSDGYTF
TGTGCCAGTAGTATCGGAGTTTCCGATGGCTACACCTTC
>TRBJ2-2|TRBV5-4|TRBD2|-
CASSEDLLAADTGELFF
TGTGCCAGCAGCGAAGATTTACTAGCGGCCGACACCGGGGAGCTGTTTTTT
>TRBJ1-3|TRBV5-1|-|few
CASSPPGAGNTIYF
TGCGCCAGCAGCCCCCCCGGGGCTGGAAACACCATATATTTT
>TRBJ2-1|TRBV9|TRBD1|-
CASSVAGQGAYNEQFF
TGTGCCAGCAGCGTAGCGGGGCAGGGGGCCTACAATGAGCAGTTCTTC
>TRBJ2-7|TRBV15|TRBD1|few
CATSRDRMAYEQYF
TGTGCCACCAGCCGGGACAGGATGGCCTACGAGCAGTACTTC
>TRBJ2-2|TRBV5-1|-|-
CASSLGGAGIPAGELFF
TGCGCCAGCAGCCTGGGCGGGGCCGGGATCCCGGCCGGGGAGCTGTTTTTT
>TRBJ2-7|TRBV28|TRBD1|-
CASSSGQGGSYEQYF
TGTGCCAGCAGCTCCGGACAGGGTGGCTCCTACGAGCAGTACTTC
>TRBJ1-2|TRBV27|TRBD1|-
CASSLTGEYGYTF
TGTGCCAGCAGTCTGACAGGGGAGTATGGCTACACCTTC
>TRBJ1-3|TRBV7-8|-|once
CASSLGGRGNTIYF
TGTGCCAGCAGCTTAGGTGGCAGAGGAAACACCATATATTTT
>TRBJ2-2|TRBV10-3|-|-
CAISPGLNTGELFF
TGTGCCATCAGTCCGGGACTGAACACCGGGGAGCTGTTTTTT
>TRBJ1-2|TRBV5-1|TRBD1|-
CASSLGQGTGYTF
TGCGCCAGCAGCCTGGGACAGGGGACGGGCTACACCTTC
>TRBJ2-7|TRBV12-5|-|few
CASGLILGASGSYEQYF
TGTGCTAGTGGTTTGATCCTGGGGGCTAGCGGATCCTACGAGCAGTACTTC
>TRBJ2-2|TRBV12-5|-|-
CASGPYTGELFF
TGTGCTAGTGGTCCCTACACCGGGGAGCTGTTTTTT
>TRBJ2-3|TRBV19|-|-
CASKPISGGGDTQYF
TGTGCCAGTAAACCAATTAGCGGCGGCGGAGATACGCAGTATTTT
>TRBJ2-4|TRBV9|TRBD1|-
CASSEGTGGSKNIQYF
TGTGCCAGCAGCGAAGGGACAGGGGGCTCCAAAAACATTCAGTACTTC
>TRBJ2-1|TRBV5-1|TRBD1|-
CASRVDRDSNEQFF
TGCGCCAGCAGGGTGGACAGGGATTCCAATGAGCAGTTCTTC
>TRBJ2-7|TRBV27|-|-
CASSRAFAYEQYF
TGTGCCAGCAGCAGGGCCTTCGCCTACGAGCAGTACTTC
>TRBJ2-7|TRBV27|TRBD2|-
CASSPTWTSLRVYEQYF
TGTGCCAGCAGTCCGACTTGGACTAGCCTTAGGGTCTACGAGCAGTACTTC
>TRBJ2-1|TRBV4-1|TRBD1|-
CASRLDRGSDEQFF
TGCGCCAGCAGACTCGACAGGGGTAGCGATGAGCAGTTCTTC
>TRBJ1-1|TRBV27|-|-
CASSFAGGREAFF
TGTGCCAGCAGTTTTGCCGGAGGACGTGAAGCTTTCTTT
>TRBJ2-7|TRBV20-1|-|-
CSGSGDYEQYF
TGCAGTGGATCGGGAGACTACGAGCAGTACTTC
>TRBJ2-3|TRBV6-4|-|once
CASSGNGNTDTQYF
TGTGCCAGCAGTGGTAACGGTAACACAGATACGCAGTATTTT
>TRBJ2-5|TRBV29-1|TRBD2|-
CSVEEGEGWRTQYF
TGCAGCGTTGAAGAGGGGGAGGGCTGGAGGACCCAGTACTTC
>TRBJ2-2|TRBV18|TRBD1|-
CASSHTRQGWSGELFF
TGTGCCAGCTCACACACCCGACAGGGGTGGTCCGGGGAGCTGTTTTTT
>TRBJ1-2|TRBV27|-|-
CASSLSWQYYGYTF
TGTGCCAGCAGTTTATCGTGGCAGTACTATGGCTACACCTTC
>TRBJ2-1|TRBV5-6|-|few
CASSLTTREQFF
TGTGCCAGCAGCTTGACGACTAGGGAGCAGTTCTTC
>TRBJ2-7|TRBV28|-|-
CASSSSGIYEQYF
TGTGCCAGCAGTTCCTCAGGGATCTACGAGCAGTACTTC
>TRBJ1-1|TRBV2|-|-
CAGGPGGLNTEAFF
TGTGCCGGTGGGCCGGGGGGACTAAACACTGAAGCTTTCTTT
>TRBJ1-6|TRBV7-9|TRBD1|-
CASSFPRGQNNSPLHF
TGTGCCAGCAGCTTTCCTAGGGGACAGAATAATTCACCCCTCCACTTT
>TRBJ2-2|TRBV6-1|TRBD1|-
CASSARTGVGTGELFF
TGTGCCAGCAGTGCCCGGACAGGGGTTGGCACCGGGGAGCTGTTTTTT
>TRBJ2-5|TRBV27|-|-
CASSSRPGQGGLLPRDPVLRPYF
-
>TRBJ2-1|TRBV15|TRBD2|few
CATNLAGGGNDEQFF
TGTGCCACCAACCTAGCGGGAGGGGGTAACGATGAGCAGTTCTTC
>TRBJ1-5|TRBV6-5|-|once
CASSPWQASGQPQHF
TGTGCCAGCAGTCCGTGGCAGGCCAGCGGTCAGCCCCAGCATTTT